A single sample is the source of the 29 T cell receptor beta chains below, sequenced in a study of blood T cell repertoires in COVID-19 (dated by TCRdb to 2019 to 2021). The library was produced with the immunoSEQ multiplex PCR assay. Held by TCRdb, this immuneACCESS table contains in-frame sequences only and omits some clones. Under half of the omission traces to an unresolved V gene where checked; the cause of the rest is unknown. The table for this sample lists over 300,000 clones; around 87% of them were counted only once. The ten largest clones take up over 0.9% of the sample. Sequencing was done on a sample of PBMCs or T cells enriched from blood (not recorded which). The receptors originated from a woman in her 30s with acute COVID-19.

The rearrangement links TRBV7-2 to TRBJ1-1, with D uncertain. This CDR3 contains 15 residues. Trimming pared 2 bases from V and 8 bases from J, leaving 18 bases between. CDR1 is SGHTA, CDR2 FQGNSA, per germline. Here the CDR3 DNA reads TGTGCCAGCAGCTTACTGGCGGTGGGTCAGTCGGAAGCTTTCTTT. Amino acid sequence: CASSLLAVGQSEAFF.

CDR3 DNA: TGTGCCAGTAGTAGACAGTCCACGGCTGAAGCTTTCTTT. Translating it yields CASSRQSTAEAFF. The chain recombines TRBV19 with TRBJ1-1, with a weak D call TRBD1 (5 bases). Germline loops: CDR1 LNHDA, CDR2 SQIVND (reference sequence). The V and J ends lost 4 bases and 6 bases respectively, with 12 bases between them. This CDR3 spans 13 amino acids.

The CDR3 sequence is CASSVQSNSPLHF. The CDR3 DNA reads as TGTGCCAGCAGCGTACAGTCAAATTCACCCCTCCACTTT. The chain has TRBV9 and TRBJ1-6; D not certain. V was shortened by 1 base and J by 7 bases, with 6 bases between the two germline ends. This CDR3 is 13 amino acids long. The germline V gene encodes CDR1 SGDLS and CDR2 YYNGEE.

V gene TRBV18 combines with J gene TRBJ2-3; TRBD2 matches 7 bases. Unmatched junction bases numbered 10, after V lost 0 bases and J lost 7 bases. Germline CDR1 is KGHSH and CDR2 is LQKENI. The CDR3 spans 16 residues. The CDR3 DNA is TGTGCCAGCTCACCACCGTCCCCGCGGGGGATGCATACGCAGTATTTT. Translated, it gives CASSPPSPRGMHTQYF.

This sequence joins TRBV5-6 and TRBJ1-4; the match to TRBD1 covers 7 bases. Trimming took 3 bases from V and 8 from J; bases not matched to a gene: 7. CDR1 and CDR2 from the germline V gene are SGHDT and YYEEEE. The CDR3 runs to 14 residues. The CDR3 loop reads CASSCDRVGEKLFF. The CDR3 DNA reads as TGTGCCAGCAGCTGCGACAGGGTTGGGGAAAAACTGTTTTTT.

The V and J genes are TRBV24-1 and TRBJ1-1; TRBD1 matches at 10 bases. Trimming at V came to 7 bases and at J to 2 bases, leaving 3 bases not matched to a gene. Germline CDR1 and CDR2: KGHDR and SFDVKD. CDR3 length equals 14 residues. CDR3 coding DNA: TGTGCCACCAGGACAGGGGGCTATAACACTGAAGCTTTCTTT. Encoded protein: CATRTGGYNTEAFF.

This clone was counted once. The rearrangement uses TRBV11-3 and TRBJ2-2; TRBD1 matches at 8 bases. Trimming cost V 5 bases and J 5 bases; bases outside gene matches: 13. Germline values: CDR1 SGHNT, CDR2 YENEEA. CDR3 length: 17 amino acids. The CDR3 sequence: CASSPHDRGNRTGELFF. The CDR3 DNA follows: TGTGCCAGCAGCCCTCACGACAGGGGTAATAGGACCGGGGAGCTGTTTTTT.

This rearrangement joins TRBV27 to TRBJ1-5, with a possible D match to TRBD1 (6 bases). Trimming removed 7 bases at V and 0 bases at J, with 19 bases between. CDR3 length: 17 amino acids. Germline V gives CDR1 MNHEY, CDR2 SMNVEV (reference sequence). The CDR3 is CASTQGGEFVSNQPQHF. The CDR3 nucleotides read TGTGCCAGCACCCAAGGGGGGGAATTCGTTAGCAATCAGCCCCAGCATTTT.

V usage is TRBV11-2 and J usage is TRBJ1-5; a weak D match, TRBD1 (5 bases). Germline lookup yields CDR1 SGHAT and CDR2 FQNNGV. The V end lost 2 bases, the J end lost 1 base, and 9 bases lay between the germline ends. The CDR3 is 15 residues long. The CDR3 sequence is CASSLSSGSNQPQHF. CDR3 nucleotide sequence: TGTGCCAGCAGCTTAAGCTCAGGGAGCAATCAGCCCCAGCATTTT.

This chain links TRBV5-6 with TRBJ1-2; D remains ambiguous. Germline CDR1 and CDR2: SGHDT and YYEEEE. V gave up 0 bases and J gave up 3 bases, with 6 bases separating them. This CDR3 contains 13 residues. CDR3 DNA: TGTGCCAGCAGCTTGGGTCAGTACTATGGCTACACCTTC. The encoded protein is CASSLGQYYGYTF.

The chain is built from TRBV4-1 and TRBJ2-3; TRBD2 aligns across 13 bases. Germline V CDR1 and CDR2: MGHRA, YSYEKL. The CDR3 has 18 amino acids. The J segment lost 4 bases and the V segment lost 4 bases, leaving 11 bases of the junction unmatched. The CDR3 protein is CASSRQTQGLAGADTQYF. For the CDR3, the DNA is TGCGCCAGCAGCCGCCAAACCCAAGGACTAGCGGGGGCAGATACGCAGTATTTT.

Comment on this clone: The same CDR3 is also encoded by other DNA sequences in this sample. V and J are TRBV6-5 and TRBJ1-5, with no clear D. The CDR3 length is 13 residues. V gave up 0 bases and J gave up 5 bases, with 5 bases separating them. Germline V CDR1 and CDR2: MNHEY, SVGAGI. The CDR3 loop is CASSYSRDQPQHF. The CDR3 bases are TGTGCCAGCAGTTACTCTCGGGATCAGCCCCAGCATTTT.

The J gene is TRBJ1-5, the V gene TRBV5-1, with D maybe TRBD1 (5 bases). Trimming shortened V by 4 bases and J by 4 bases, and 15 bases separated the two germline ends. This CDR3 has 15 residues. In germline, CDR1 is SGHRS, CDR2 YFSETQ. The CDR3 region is CASSAEAGSNQPQHF. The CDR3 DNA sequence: TGCGCCAGCAGCGCCGAGGCAGGGTCAAATCAGCCCCAGCATTTT.

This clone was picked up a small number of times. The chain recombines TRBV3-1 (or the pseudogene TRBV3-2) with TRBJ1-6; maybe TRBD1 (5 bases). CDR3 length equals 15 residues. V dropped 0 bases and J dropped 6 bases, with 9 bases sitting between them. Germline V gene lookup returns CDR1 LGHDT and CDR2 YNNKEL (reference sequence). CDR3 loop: CASSQDNRRNSPLHF. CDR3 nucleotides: TGTGCCAGCAGCCAAGATAACAGGCGTAATTCACCCCTCCACTTT.

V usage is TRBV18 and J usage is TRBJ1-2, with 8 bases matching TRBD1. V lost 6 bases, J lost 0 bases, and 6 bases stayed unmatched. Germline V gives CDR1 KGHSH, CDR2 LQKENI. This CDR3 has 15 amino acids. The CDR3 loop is CASSYTGGTNYGYTF. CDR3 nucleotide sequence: TGTGCCAGCTCCTATACAGGGGGAACTAACTATGGCTACACCTTC.

DNA of the CDR3: TGCGCCAGCAGCATCACGGCAGGGGGCATTTACGAGCAGTACTTC. Protein product: CASSITAGGIYEQYF. This chain links TRBV5-1 with TRBJ2-7, with TRBD1 identical over 8 bases. The length of the CDR3 is 15 residues. V shed 4 bases, J shed 4 bases, and the junction held 10 bases outside the gene matches. In germline, CDR1 is SGHRS, CDR2 YFSETQ.

The chain's CDR3 is CASSRTGTGAGNTIYF. The CDR3 nucleotides read TGCGCCAGCAGCCGCACAGGGACAGGGGCTGGAAACACCATATATTTT. V gene TRBV4-1 combines with J gene TRBJ1-3, with 10 positions matching TRBD1. The CDR3 length is 16 residues. Germline V gives CDR1 MGHRA, CDR2 YSYEKL. After removal of 4 bases from V and 2 bases from J, the junction contained 5 bases not matched to a gene.

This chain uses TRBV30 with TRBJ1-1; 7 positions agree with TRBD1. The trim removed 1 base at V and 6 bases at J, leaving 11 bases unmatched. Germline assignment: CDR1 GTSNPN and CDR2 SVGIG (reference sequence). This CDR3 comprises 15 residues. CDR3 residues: CAWSENNPGTAEAFF. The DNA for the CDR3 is TGTGCCTGGAGTGAAAACAACCCCGGGACAGCTGAAGCTTTCTTT.

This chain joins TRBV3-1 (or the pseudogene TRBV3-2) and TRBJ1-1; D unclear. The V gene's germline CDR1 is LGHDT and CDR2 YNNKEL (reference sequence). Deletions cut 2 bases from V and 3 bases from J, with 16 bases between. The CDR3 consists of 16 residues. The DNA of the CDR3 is TGTGCCAGCAGCCAAACGCCGACTACAGAACACACTGAAGCTTTCTTT. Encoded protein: CASSQTPTTEHTEAFF.

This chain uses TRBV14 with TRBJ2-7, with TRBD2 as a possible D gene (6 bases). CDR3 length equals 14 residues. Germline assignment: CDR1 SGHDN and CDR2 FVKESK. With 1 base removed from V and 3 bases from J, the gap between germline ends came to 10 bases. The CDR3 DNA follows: TGTGCCAGCAGCCAAGCCGGACTAAACTACGAGCAGTACTTC. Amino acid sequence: CASSQAGLNYEQYF. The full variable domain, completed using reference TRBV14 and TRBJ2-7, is EAGVTQFPSHSVIEKGQTVTLRCDPISGHDNLYWYRRVMGKEIKFLLHFVKESKQDESGMPNNRFLAERTGGTYSTLKVQPAELEDSGVYFCASSQAGLNYEQYFGPGTRLTVT.

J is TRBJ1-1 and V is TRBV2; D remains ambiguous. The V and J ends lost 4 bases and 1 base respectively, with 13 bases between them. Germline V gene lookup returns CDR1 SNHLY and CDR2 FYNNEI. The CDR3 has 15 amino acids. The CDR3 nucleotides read TGTGCCAGCAGTGCGGAGAGTTTACGGAACACTGAAGCTTTCTTT. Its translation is CASSAESLRNTEAFF. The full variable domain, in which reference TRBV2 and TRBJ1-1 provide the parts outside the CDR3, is EPEVTQTPSHQVTQMGQEVILRCVPISNHLYFYWYRQILGQKVEFLVSFYNNEISEKSEIFDDQFSVERPDGSNFTLKIRSTKLEDSAMYFCASSAESLRNTEAFFGQGTRLTVV.

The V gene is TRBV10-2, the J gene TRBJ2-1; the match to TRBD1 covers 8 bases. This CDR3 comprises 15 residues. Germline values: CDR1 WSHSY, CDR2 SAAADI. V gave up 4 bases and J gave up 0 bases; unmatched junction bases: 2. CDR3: CASSGDRPSYNEQFF. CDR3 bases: TGCGCCAGCAGTGGGGACAGGCCCTCCTACAATGAGCAGTTCTTC.

The CDR3: CASSSGAGGGYTRFF. CDR3 nucleotides: TGCGCCAGCAGCTCCGGAGCGGGAGGAGGGTACACCCGGTTCTTC. The chain carries TRBV5-1 and TRBJ2-1; 9 nucleotides line up with TRBD2. V dropped 3 bases and J dropped 15; count of bases not matched to a gene: 16. CDR1 is SGHRS and CDR2 is YFSETQ in the germline V gene. The CDR3 runs 15 residues.

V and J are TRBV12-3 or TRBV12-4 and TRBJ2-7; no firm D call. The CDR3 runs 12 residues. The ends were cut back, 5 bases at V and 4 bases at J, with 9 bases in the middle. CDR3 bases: TGTGCCAGCAGTGACGACGGGTACGAGCAGTACTTC. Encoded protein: CASSDDGYEQYF.

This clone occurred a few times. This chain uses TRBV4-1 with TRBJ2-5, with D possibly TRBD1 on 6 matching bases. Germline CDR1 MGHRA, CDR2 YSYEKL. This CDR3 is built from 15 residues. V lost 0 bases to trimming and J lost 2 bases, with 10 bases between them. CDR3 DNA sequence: TGCGCCAGCAGCCAAGAGGGGGCGTGGCAAGAGACCCAGTACTTC. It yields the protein CASSQEGAWQETQYF.

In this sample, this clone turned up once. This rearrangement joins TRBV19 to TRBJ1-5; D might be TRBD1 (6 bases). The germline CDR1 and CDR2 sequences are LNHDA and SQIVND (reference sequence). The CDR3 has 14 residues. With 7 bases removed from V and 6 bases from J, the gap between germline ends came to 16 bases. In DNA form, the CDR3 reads TGTGCCAGTACTCTGGGGGGGGCGCGTCAGCCCCAGCATTTT. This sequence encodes CASTLGGARQPQHF.

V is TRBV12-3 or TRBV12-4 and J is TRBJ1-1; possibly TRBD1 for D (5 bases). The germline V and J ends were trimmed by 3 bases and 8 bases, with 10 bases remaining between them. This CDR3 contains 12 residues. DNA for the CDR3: TGTGCCAGCAGTTTCGGGGGGGTCGAAGCTTTCTTT. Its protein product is CASSFGGVEAFF.

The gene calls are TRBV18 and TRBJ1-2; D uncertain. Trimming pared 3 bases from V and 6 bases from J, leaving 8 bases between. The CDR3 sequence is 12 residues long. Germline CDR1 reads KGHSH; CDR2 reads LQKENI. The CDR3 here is CASSPKTHGYTF. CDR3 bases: TGTGCCAGCTCACCGAAGACACATGGCTACACCTTC.

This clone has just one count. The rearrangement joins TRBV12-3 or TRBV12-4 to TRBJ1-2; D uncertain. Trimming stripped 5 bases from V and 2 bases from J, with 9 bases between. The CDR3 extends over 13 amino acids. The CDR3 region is CASSPGANYGYTF. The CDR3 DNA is TGTGCCAGCAGTCCGGGAGCCAACTATGGCTACACCTTC.